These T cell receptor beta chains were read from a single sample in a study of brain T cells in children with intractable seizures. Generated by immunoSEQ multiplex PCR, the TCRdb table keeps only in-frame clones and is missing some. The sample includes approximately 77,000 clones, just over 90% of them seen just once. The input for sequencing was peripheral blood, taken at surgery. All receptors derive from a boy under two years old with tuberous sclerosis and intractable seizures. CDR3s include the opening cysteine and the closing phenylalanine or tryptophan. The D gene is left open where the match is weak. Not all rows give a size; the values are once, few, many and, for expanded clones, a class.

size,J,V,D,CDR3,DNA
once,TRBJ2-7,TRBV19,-,CASSSDPSPLRVQYF,TGTGCCAGTAGTTCCGACCCCTCTCCACTACGAGTGCAGTACTTC
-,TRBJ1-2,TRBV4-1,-,CASSRDTNYGYTF,TGCGCCAGCAGCCGAGACACAAACTATGGCTACACCTTC
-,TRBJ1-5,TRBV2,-,CASNTGGQPQHF,TGTGCCAGTAACACGGGAGGACAGCCCCAGCATTTT
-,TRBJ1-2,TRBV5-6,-,CASSLGSTYGYTF,TGTGCCAGCAGCTTGGGGTCTACATATGGCTACACCTTC
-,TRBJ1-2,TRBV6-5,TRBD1,CAGKQGADGYTF,TGTGCCGGAAAACAGGGGGCGGATGGCTACACCTTC
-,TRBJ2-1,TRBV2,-,CASSEGGFGVPYNEQFF,TGTGCCAGCAGTGAAGGGGGTTTTGGAGTGCCTTACAATGAGCAGTTCTTC
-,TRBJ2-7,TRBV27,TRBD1,CASSLYGTGPRSSYEQYF,TGTGCCAGCAGTTTATACGGGACAGGTCCACGATCATCTTACGAGCAGTACTTC
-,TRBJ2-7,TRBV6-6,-,CASSYSKVGIIYEQYF,TGTGCCAGCAGTTACTCGAAGGTGGGGATAATCTACGAGCAGTACTTC
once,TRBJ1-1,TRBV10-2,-,CASSDGGRRTEAFF,TGCGCCAGCAGTGATGGGGGGCGAAGGACTGAAGCTTTCTTT
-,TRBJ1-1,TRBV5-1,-,CASSLIPHTEAFF,TGCGCCAGCAGCTTGATCCCCCACACTGAAGCTTTCTTT
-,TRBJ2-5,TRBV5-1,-,CASSSTEEETQYF,TGCGCCAGCAGCTCGACGGAAGAAGAGACCCAGTACTTC
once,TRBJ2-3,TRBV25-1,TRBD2,CATARTSLTDTQYF,TGTGCCACCGCGCGGACTAGCCTCACAGATACGCAGTATTTT
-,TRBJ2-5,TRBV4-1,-,CASGGQGRAGETQYF,TGCGCCAGCGGGGGTCAGGGGCGTGCGGGAGAGACCCAGTACTTC
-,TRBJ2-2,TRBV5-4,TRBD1,CASSLYRTGGPGELFF,TGTGCCAGCAGCTTGTACCGGACAGGGGGCCCCGGGGAGCTGTTTTTT
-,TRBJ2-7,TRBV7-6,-,CASSLDTGILREQYF,TGTGCCAGCAGCTTAGATACTGGGATATTACGGGAGCAGTACTTC
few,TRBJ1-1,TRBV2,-,CASMDLRAEAFF,TGTGCCAGCATGGACCTCAGGGCCGAAGCTTTCTTT
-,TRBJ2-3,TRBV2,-,CASMRLTGTTTDTQYF,TGTGCCAGCATGAGACTGACCGGGACAACCACAGATACGCAGTATTTT
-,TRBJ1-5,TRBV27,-,CASRKGGNQPQHF,TGTGCCAGCAGGAAGGGGGGCAATCAGCCCCAGCATTTT
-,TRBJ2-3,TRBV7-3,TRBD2,CASSLTGGGNTDTQYF,TGTGCCAGCAGCTTAACTGGCGGGGGTAACACAGATACGCAGTATTTT
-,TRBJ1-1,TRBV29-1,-,CSVAVPNTEAFF,TGCAGCGTCGCCGTCCCAAACACTGAAGCTTTCTTT
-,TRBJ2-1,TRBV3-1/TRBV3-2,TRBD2,CASSQDEVAGGIDEQFF,TGTGCCAGCAGCCAAGACGAGGTAGCGGGGGGGATTGATGAGCAGTTCTTC
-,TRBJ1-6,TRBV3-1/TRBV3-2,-,CASTRAHLHSPLHF,TGTGCCAGCACCCGGGCCCATCTCCATTCACCCCTCCACTTT
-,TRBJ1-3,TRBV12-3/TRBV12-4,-,CASSLGGNTIYF,TGTGCCAGCAGTTTAGGTGGAAACACCATATATTTT
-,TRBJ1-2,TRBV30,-,CAWTRVYGYTF,TGTGCCTGGACAAGGGTATATGGCTACACCTTC
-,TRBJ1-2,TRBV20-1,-,CSASEQGRNYGYTF,TGCAGTGCTAGTGAGCAGGGACGAAACTATGGCTACACCTTC
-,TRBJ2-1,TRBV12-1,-,CASLHGNEQFF,TGTGCCAGCCTACATGGGAATGAGCAGTTCTTC
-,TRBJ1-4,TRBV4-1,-,CASSQDEQGPNEKLFF,TGCGCCAGCAGCCAGGACGAACAGGGACCTAATGAAAAACTGTTTTTT
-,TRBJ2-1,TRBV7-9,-,CASSFLAEEINEQFF,TGTGCCAGCAGCTTCCTCGCGGAGGAGATCAATGAGCAGTTCTTC
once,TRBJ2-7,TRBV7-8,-,CASSWGGTAYEQYF,TGTGCCAGCAGCTGGGGAGGGACAGCCTACGAGCAGTACTTC
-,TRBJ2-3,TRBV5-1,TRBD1,CASSIEDRGTDTQYF,TGCGCCAGCAGCATCGAGGACAGGGGGACAGATACGCAGTATTTT
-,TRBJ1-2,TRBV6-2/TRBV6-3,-,CASSSLLTGNYGYTF,TGTGCCAGCAGTTCTCTCCTAACAGGGAACTATGGCTACACCTTC
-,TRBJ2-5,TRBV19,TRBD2,CASSPWTSGKETQYF,TGTGCCAGTAGTCCCTGGACTAGCGGGAAAGAGACCCAGTACTTC
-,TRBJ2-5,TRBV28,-,CASSLWSEVTQYF,TGTGCCAGCAGTTTATGGTCCGAAGTGACCCAGTACTTC
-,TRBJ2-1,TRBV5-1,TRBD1,CASSLGQGANEQFF,TGCGCCAGCAGCTTGGGCCAGGGGGCTAATGAGCAGTTCTTC
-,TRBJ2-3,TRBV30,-,CAWSLPDTQYF,TGTGCCTGGAGTCTCCCCGATACGCAGTATTTT
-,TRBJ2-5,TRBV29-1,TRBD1,CSVEGTGQETQYF,TGCAGCGTTGAAGGGACAGGACAAGAGACCCAGTACTTC
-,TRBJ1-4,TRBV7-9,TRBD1,CASSLTMGQWGEKLFF,TGTGCCAGCAGCTTAACGATGGGACAGTGGGGCGAAAAACTGTTTTTT
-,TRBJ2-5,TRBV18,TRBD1,CASSPGTGEETQYF,TGTGCCAGCTCTCCCGGGACAGGGGAAGAGACCCAGTACTTC
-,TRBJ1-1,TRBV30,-,CAWSRGRNTEAFF,TGTGCCTGGAGCCGGGGACGGAACACTGAAGCTTTCTTT
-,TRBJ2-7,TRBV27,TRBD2,CASQNGAGLNEQYF,TGTGCCAGTCAAAACGGAGCGGGGCTAAACGAGCAGTACTTC
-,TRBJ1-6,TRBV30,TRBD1,CAWEGDCSPGQGFFDCSPLHF,TGTGCCTGGGAGGGCGATTGCTCACCGGGACAGGGTTTTTTTGATTGTTCACCCCTCCACTTT
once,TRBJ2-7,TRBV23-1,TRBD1,CASSQSPLGTGWYYEQYF,TGCGCCAGCAGTCAATCGCCCCTAGGGACAGGGTGGTACTACGAGCAGTACTTC
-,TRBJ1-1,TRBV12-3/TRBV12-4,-,CASSAGLNTEAFF,TGTGCCAGCAGTGCAGGTCTGAACACTGAAGCTTTCTTT
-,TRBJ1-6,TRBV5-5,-,CASSLGPGHNNSPLHF,TGTGCCAGCAGCTTGGGACCGGGACACAATAATTCACCCCTCCACTTT
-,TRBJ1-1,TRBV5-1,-,CASSHTQGNTEAFF,TGCGCCAGCAGCCATACACAGGGGAACACTGAAGCTTTCTTT
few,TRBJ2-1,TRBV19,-,CASSIPPTNNEQFF,TGTGCCAGTAGTATCCCGCCTACGAACAATGAGCAGTTCTTC
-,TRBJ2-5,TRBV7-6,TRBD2,CASSLAGGLAGGRETQYF,TGTGCCAGCAGCTTAGCGGGCGGACTAGCGGGGGGTCGGGAGACCCAGTACTTC
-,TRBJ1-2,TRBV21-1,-,CASSKEALNYTF,TGTGCCAGCAGCAAAGAGGCCCTCAACTACACCTTC
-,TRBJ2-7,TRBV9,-,CASSEVPGLEQYF,TGTGCCAGCAGCGAAGTTCCAGGTCTAGAACAGTACTTC
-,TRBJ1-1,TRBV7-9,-,CASSWAALNTEAFF,TGTGCCAGCAGTTGGGCAGCCTTGAACACTGAAGCTTTCTTT
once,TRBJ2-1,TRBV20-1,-,CSARPLDEQFF,TGCAGTGCTAGACCCTTGGATGAGCAGTTCTTC
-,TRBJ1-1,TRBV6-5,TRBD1,CASSRQGTTEAFF,TGTGCCAGCAGTAGACAGGGGACAACTGAAGCTTTCTTT
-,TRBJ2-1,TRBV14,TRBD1,CASSLGDRGYNEQFF,TGTGCCAGCAGCCTTGGGGACAGGGGCTACAATGAGCAGTTCTTC
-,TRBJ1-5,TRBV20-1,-,CSASLTGGVGDRQPQHF,TGCAGTGCTAGTCTAACGGGAGGCGTGGGCGATAGGCAGCCCCAGCATTTT
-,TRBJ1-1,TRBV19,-,CASSIGGDLGWGTEAFF,TGTGCCAGTAGTATAGGTGGTGATCTGGGTTGGGGGACTGAAGCTTTCTTT
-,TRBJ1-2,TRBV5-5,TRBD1,CASSTGTVYVGYTF,TGTGCCAGCAGCACGGGGACAGTTTATGTTGGCTACACCTTC
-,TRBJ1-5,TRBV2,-,CASSYSGGMGQPQHF,TGTGCCAGCAGTTATAGCGGTGGGATGGGTCAGCCCCAGCATTTT
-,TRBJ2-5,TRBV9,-,CASSVGSAGETQYF,TGTGCCAGCAGCGTAGGTAGTGCCGGAGAGACCCAGTACTTC
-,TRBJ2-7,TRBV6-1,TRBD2,CASSERVAGDSYEQYF,TGTGCCAGCAGTGAGAGGGTAGCGGGGGACTCCTACGAGCAGTACTTC